These 26 T cell receptor beta chains were sequenced from one sample in a study of OX40 agonist ivuxolimab in advanced cancers. Sequencing was performed with immunoSEQ multiplex PCR; in TCRdb, only in-frame clones are kept and a portion is missing. The sample has fewer than 80,000 clones, 75% to 80% seen once. The sequences come from CD4+ or CD8+ T cells sorted from blood, collected in a trial of the OX40 agonist ivuxolimab. These TCRs come from an adult with an advanced solid tumor such as melanoma, head and neck, liver or kidney cancer.

This clone occurred a few times. The CDR3 DNA sequence: TGTGCCAGCAGCAAGCACGGACGCCGGGACAGCCGATTTTACGAGCAGTACTTC. This codes for CASSKHGRRDSRFYEQYF. The J gene is TRBJ2-7, the V gene TRBV21-1; TRBD1, the table's D call, was not compared with the DNA. TRBV21-1 is an annotated pseudogene. The CDR3 sequence is 18 residues long.

The chain recombines TRBV11-2 with TRBJ1-1; no clear D. CDR1 is SGHAT and CDR2 is FQNNGV in the germline V gene. The V end was cut by 1 base, the J end by 4 bases, with 10 bases between. The CDR3 extends over 14 amino acids. CDR3 protein: CASSLGLGRTEAFF. The CDR3 DNA follows: TGTGCCAGCAGCTTAGGATTAGGTCGCACTGAAGCTTTCTTT.

This sequence joins TRBV6-6 and TRBJ1-4; D is uncertain. CDR3 length: 11 amino acids. CDR1 and CDR2 (germline): MNHNY, SVGAGI (reference sequence). Trimming removed 8 bases at V and 8 bases at J, with 9 bases between. CDR3 amino acids: CASGVNEKLFF. The CDR3 nucleotides are TGTGCCAGCGGGGTAAACGAAAAACTGTTTTTT.

The chain uses TRBV27 and TRBJ1-6, with TRBD1 as a possible D gene (5 bases). The CDR3 contains 13 residues. V gave up 10 bases and J gave up 7 bases, with 14 bases separating them. The V gene's germline CDR1 is MNHEY and CDR2 SMNVEV (reference sequence). The CDR3 region is CATRRDGNSPLHF. In DNA form, the CDR3 reads TGTGCCACCCGTCGGGACGGCAATTCACCCCTCCACTTT.

The V and J genes are TRBV9 and TRBJ2-6; D is undetermined. Trimming shortened V by 0 bases and J by 0 bases, and 4 bases separated the two germline ends. The germline CDR1 and CDR2 sequences are SGDLS and YYNGEE. The CDR3 extends over 15 amino acids. The DNA for the CDR3 is TGTGCCAGCAGCGTAGCTCACTCTGGGGCCAACGTCCTGACTTTC. Protein product: CASSVAHSGANVLTF.

This clone came up once. The chain combines TRBV7-9 with TRBJ1-2, with D uncertain. Trimming pared 1 base from V and 4 bases from J, leaving 16 bases between. Germline loops: CDR1 SEHNR, CDR2 FQNEAQ (reference sequence). The CDR3 length is 16 residues. The CDR3 spells CASSLEGMRGVYGYTF. As DNA, the CDR3 is TGTGCCAGCAGCTTAGAAGGGATGCGGGGAGTCTATGGCTACACCTTC. Drawing the rest from reference TRBV7-9 and TRBJ1-2, the complete variable domain is DTGVSQNPRHKITKRGQNVTFRCDPISEHNRLYWYRQTLGQGPEFLTYFQNEAQLEKSRLLSDRFSAERPKGSFSTLEIQRTEQGDSAMYLCASSLEGMRGVYGYTFGSGTRLTVV.

This chain links TRBV6-1 with TRBJ1-1, with a weak D call TRBD1 (6 bases). This CDR3 contains 14 residues. The V gene lost 8 bases and the J gene lost 2 bases, with 15 bases spanning the gap. Germline values: CDR1 MNHNS, CDR2 SASEGT. This CDR3 is CASLEWTVNTEAFF. In DNA form, the CDR3 reads TGTGCCAGCCTAGAATGGACAGTTAACACTGAAGCTTTCTTT.

This clone has more than one count but fewer than ten. This chain uses TRBV20-1 with TRBJ1-1; D uncertain. Germline V gene sequence: CDR1 DFQATT, CDR2 SNEGSKA (reference sequence). Deletions cut 0 bases from V and 9 bases from J, with 8 bases between. This CDR3 contains 11 residues. The CDR3 is CSARDIVQAFF. DNA of the CDR3: TGCAGTGCTAGAGATATCGTTCAAGCTTTCTTT.

The V call is TRBV14, the J call TRBJ2-7; D may be TRBD2 (6 bases). V was shortened by 4 bases and J by 0 bases, with 13 bases between the two germline ends. Germline CDR1 reads SGHDN; CDR2 reads FVKESK. The CDR3 runs to 15 residues. The CDR3 DNA is TGTGCCAGCAGCCGATCTCCGGGACTCTCCTACGAGCAGTACTTC. Translated, it gives CASSRSPGLSYEQYF.

About this clone: Compared with germline, one end of the junction differs, possibly owing to a read error. V and J are TRBV5-1 and TRBJ2-7; possibly TRBD2 for D (5 bases). The CDR3 sequence is 14 residues long. Germline values: CDR1 SGHRS, CDR2 YFSETQ. CDR3 sequence: CASSLSGSSYEQYF. The CDR3 nucleotides are TGTGCCAGCAGCTTGTCGGGGAGCTCCTACGAGCAGTACTTC. Based on the CDR3 plus reference TRBV5-1 and TRBJ2-7, the full variable domain is KAGVTQTPRYLIKTRGQQVTLSCSPISGHRSVSWYQQTPGQGLQFLFEYFSETQRNKGNFPGRFSGRQFSNSRSEMNVSTLELGDSALYLCASSLSGSSYEQYFGPGTRLTVT.

V gene TRBV6-1 combines with J gene TRBJ1-2; D ambiguous. Trimming removed 1 base at V and 0 bases at J, with 9 bases between. The CDR3 loop spans 15 amino acids. The V gene's germline CDR1 is MNHNS and CDR2 SASEGT. As DNA, the CDR3 is TGTGCCAGCAGTGAAGTTGTCGGCGCTAACTATGGCTACACCTTC. Translation gives CASSEVVGANYGYTF.

The V and J genes are TRBV4-1 and TRBJ2-6, with D possibly matching TRBD2 (5 bases). CDR1 is MGHRA, CDR2 YSYEKL, per germline. This CDR3 has 13 residues. Trimming cost V 10 bases and J 2 bases, with 9 bases left between them. CDR3: CATAEAGANVLTF. Here the CDR3 DNA reads TGCGCCACCGCGGAGGCTGGGGCCAACGTCCTGACTTTC.

The count of this clone is one. The chain employs TRBV11-1 and TRBJ2-1, with D hard to call. Germline V gene lookup returns CDR1 SGHAT and CDR2 FQDESV (reference sequence). The CDR3 length is 18 residues. The V end was cut by 1 base, the J end by 0 bases, with 16 bases between. The CDR3 here is CASSLELTSYSSYNEQFF. The CDR3, as DNA: TGTGCCAGCAGCTTAGAACTTACGAGCTATAGCTCCTACAATGAGCAGTTCTTC. Complete variable domain (other parts from reference TRBV11-1 and TRBJ2-1): EAEVAQSPRYKITEKSQAVAFWCDPISGHATLYWYRQILGQGPELLVQFQDESVVDDSQLPKDRFSAERLKGVDSTLKIQPAELGDSAMYLCASSLELTSYSSYNEQFFGPGTRLTVL.

The rearrangement uses TRBV6-5 and TRBJ1-5, with D tentatively TRBD1 (6 bases). CDR3 length: 11 amino acids. V gave up 6 bases and J gave up 15 bases, with 15 bases separating them. CDR1 MNHEY and CDR2 SVGAGI come from the germline V gene. The CDR3 sequence: CASSPGTRWHF. Written as DNA, the CDR3 is TGTGCCAGCAGCCCCGGGACAAGATGGCATTTT.

This sequence joins TRBV7-2 and TRBJ1-2, with 8 bases matching TRBD1. V lost 3 bases to trimming and J lost 8 bases; unmatched junction nucleotides: 14. CDR1 SGHTA and CDR2 FQGNSA come from the germline V gene. The CDR3 is 16 residues long. The CDR3 protein is CASSLGMDRAARGYTF. The DNA of the CDR3 is TGTGCCAGCAGCTTGGGGATGGACAGGGCCGCTCGGGGCTACACCTTC.

V usage is TRBV11-3 and J usage is TRBJ2-7; weak D call: TRBD2 (5 bases). V gave up 3 bases and J gave up 3 bases, with 12 bases separating them. Germline CDR1 SGHNT, CDR2 YENEEA. This CDR3 region has 14 residues. CDR3 sequence: CASSLESGLYEQYF. CDR3 DNA sequence: TGTGCCAGCAGCTTGGAGAGCGGACTCTACGAGCAGTACTTC. The complete variable domain, with remaining parts taken from reference TRBV11-3 and TRBJ2-7, reads EAGVVQSPRYKIIEKKQPVAFWCNPISGHNTLYWYLQNLGQGPELLIRYENEEAVDDSQLPKDRFSAERLKGVDSTLKIQPAELGDSAVYLCASSLESGLYEQYFGPGTRLTVT.

This chain joins TRBV28 and TRBJ2-7; TRBD1 might be the D (5 bases). CDR1 is MDHEN and CDR2 is SYDVKM in the germline V gene. The CDR3 has 12 amino acids. The V end lost 4 bases, the J end lost 4 bases, and 8 bases lay between the germline ends. CDR3 in amino acids: CASSSRVYEQYF. Written as DNA, the CDR3 is TGTGCCAGCAGTTCCAGGGTTTACGAGCAGTACTTC.

The gene calls are TRBV30 and TRBJ2-1; TRBD2 agrees at 8 bases. Germline CDR1 and CDR2: GTSNPN and SVGIG (reference sequence). The CDR3 has 13 amino acids. V lost 0 bases and J lost 13; bases outside the gene matches: 8. CDR3 amino acids: CAWSVQPAGGQFF. CDR3 bases: TGTGCCTGGAGTGTACAGCCGGCGGGGGGACAGTTCTTC.

J is TRBJ2-5 and V is TRBV5-4, with 7 nucleotides matching TRBD1. The CDR3 length is 17 residues. CDR1 and CDR2 (germline): SGHNT, YYREEE (reference sequence). V was pared by 1 base and J by 5 bases, with 14 bases of the junction left unmatched. CDR3 sequence reads: CASSLTAGTALPETQYF. The CDR3 bases are TGTGCCAGCAGCTTGACCGCCGGGACAGCCCTCCCTGAGACCCAGTACTTC.

This chain uses TRBV6-1 with TRBJ1-2, with a tentative D call TRBD1 (5 bases). CDR1 is MNHNS, CDR2 SASEGT, per germline. The ends were cut back, 6 bases at V and 1 base at J, with 15 bases in the middle. The length of the CDR3 is 15 residues. The CDR3 DNA reads as TGTGCCAGCAGCTCGGGACGGCTGATTAACTATGGCTACACCTTC. This sequence encodes CASSSGRLINYGYTF.

The rearrangement joins TRBV6-5 to TRBJ1-2; no clear D gene. Germline assignment: CDR1 MNHEY and CDR2 SVGAGI. V lost 4 bases and J 8 bases, leaving 17 bases between the germline ends. CDR3 length: 14 amino acids. The CDR3, as DNA: TGTGCCAGCAGTTGTGACCGGGGTGGTTGCGGCTACACCTTC. Amino acids: CASSCDRGGCGYTF.

V and J are TRBV30 and TRBJ2-5; D is unclear. CDR3 length: 11 residues. Germline V gene data show CDR1 as GTSNPN and CDR2 as SVGIG (reference sequence). The V gene lost 5 bases and the J gene lost 7 bases, with 11 bases spanning the gap. The DNA of the CDR3 is TGTGCCTGGGACCTAAGAGGGACCCAGTACTTC. This translates into CAWDLRGTQYF.

J is TRBJ1-1 and V is TRBV14; weak D call: TRBD1 (5 bases). V shed 4 bases and J shed 5 bases, with 11 bases lying between them. The CDR3 has 13 amino acids. The germline CDR1 and CDR2 sequences are SGHDN and FVKESK. CDR3 in amino acids: CASSLQVETEAFF. The CDR3 coding sequence is TGTGCCAGCAGCCTACAGGTTGAAACTGAAGCTTTCTTT.

The chain couples TRBV5-1 to TRBJ2-2, with D perhaps matching TRBD1 (6 bases). V was cut by 2 bases and J by 1 base, with 12 bases left in between. CDR1 is SGHRS, CDR2 YFSETQ, per germline. The CDR3 extends over 16 amino acids. The CDR3 loop reads CASSLQGEWNTGELFF. In DNA form, the CDR3 reads TGCGCCAGCAGCTTACAGGGAGAATGGAACACCGGGGAGCTGTTTTTT.

The chain couples TRBV7-2 to TRBJ2-1; 11 bases are a match to TRBD2. Germline lookup yields CDR1 SGHTA and CDR2 FQGNSA. J gave up 4 bases and V 3 bases, and 5 bases lay outside the gene matches. The CDR3 spans 16 residues. The DNA of the CDR3 is TGTGCCAGCAGCTTGGTAGCGGGGGGGGAATACAATGAGCAGTTCTTC. Its translation is CASSLVAGGEYNEQFF. Combining the CDR3 with reference TRBV7-2 and TRBJ2-1 gives the whole variable domain GAGVSQSPSNKVTEKGKDVELRCDPISGHTALYWYRQSLGQGLEFLIYFQGNSAPDKSGLPSDRFSAERTGGSVSTLTIQRTQQEDSAVYLCASSLVAGGEYNEQFFGPGTRLTVL.

CDR3 amino acids: CASRGGRGNTEAFF. The CDR3 bases are TGTGCCAGCAGGGGGGGACGGGGGAACACTGAAGCTTTCTTT. V usage is TRBV2 and J usage is TRBJ1-1, with a possible D match to TRBD1 (5 bases). The CDR3 consists of 14 residues. Trimming removed 6 bases at V and 1 base at J, with 12 bases between. Germline assignment: CDR1 SNHLY and CDR2 FYNNEI.